A few counts support the clone carrying this T cell receptor beta chain. Antigen specificity is unknown. Combining a sample-barcoded 5' primer with a J-beta primer mix, a second PCR ran for roughly 7 to 12 cycles. Tagging of each cDNA molecule was performed by a template-switch adaptor with 12 random nucleotides. Each CDR3 protein gets one entry after TCRdb re-called the 5' RACE reads with MiXCR. This table has 1.5 million or so distinct CDR3 sequences, less than 45% appearing once. Deletions cut 7 bases from V and 6 bases from J, with 13 bases between. The CDR3 spans 13 residues. This entry is derived from a study of blood T cells in healthy people across ages. Russia was home to the donors, healthy Caucasian individuals aged about 6 to 90. Study outcomes and limitations: It was the long-lived donors that had more naive CD4+ cells and higher diversity than aged donors.

Sequences were obtained from blood. The sequence was obtained from a woman aged 18-29 years in good health. J is TRBJ2-1 and V is TRBV12-3 or TRBV12-4; D possibly uses TRBD1 or TRBD2 (6 bases each). As DNA, the CDR3 is TGTGCCAGCAACGGGGGCAGTCGCAATGAGCAGTTCTTC. It codes for CASNGGSRNEQFF.